The 2 T cell receptor beta chains below all came from one sample that was sequenced in a study of cytomegalovirus exposure and HLA in healthy donors. The PCR used 60 Vbeta and 13 Jbeta primers. Only in-frame clones appear in the TCRdb table, and some are missing; sequencing was by immunoSEQ multiplex PCR. This repertoire shows approximately 190,000 clones, 65% to 85% found once; its top ten account for under 2%. What was sequenced was PBMCs. The receptors stem from a man aged 35-49 years in good health and CMV-seropositive.

The gene calls are TRBV6-6 and TRBJ1-1; D is perhaps TRBD1 (5 bases). Germline V lookup: CDR1 MNHNY, CDR2 SVGAGI (reference sequence). V was trimmed by 5 bases and J by 14 bases, leaving 15 bases between them. The CDR3 sequence is 11 residues long. The CDR3 DNA sequence: TGTGCCAGCAGTGGGTGGGGGGGAGGCTTCTTT. Its protein is CASSGWGGGFF.

The chain combines TRBV6-5 with TRBJ2-7; the D gene is possibly TRBD1 (6 bases). V was cut by 8 bases and J by 2 bases, with 13 bases left in between. This CDR3 has 13 residues. Germline lookup yields CDR1 MNHEY and CDR2 SVGAGI. CDR3 sequence (DNA): TGTGCCAGCGACCTTACAGGGACCTACGAGCAGTACTTC. Translated, it gives CASDLTGTYEQYF.